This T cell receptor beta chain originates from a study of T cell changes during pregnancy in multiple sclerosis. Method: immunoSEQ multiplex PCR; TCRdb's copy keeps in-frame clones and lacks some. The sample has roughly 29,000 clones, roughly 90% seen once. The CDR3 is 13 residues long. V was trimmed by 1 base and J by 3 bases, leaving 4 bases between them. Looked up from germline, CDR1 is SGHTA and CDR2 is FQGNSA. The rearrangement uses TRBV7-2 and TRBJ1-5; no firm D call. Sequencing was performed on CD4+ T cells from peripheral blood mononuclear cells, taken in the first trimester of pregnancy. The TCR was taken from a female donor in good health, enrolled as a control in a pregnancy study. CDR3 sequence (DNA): TGTGCCAGCAGCTTAGGGCTCAATCAGCCCCAGCATTTT. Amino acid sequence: CASSLGLNQPQHF.